These 30 T cell receptor beta chains came from one sample sequenced in a study of T cell changes during pregnancy in multiple sclerosis. Clones were sequenced by immunoSEQ multiplex PCR, and TCRdb holds only the in-frame ones, with some missing. The sample has under 85,000 clones; around nine tenths are singletons. This specimen consisted of CD4+ T cells from peripheral blood mononuclear cells, obtained in the third trimester of pregnancy. The receptors shown here come from a female donor in good health, enrolled as a control in a pregnancy study.

This clone was seen a few times. The rearrangement links TRBV5-4 to TRBJ1-5; D ambiguous. Germline-derived CDR1 and CDR2 are SGHNT and YYREEE (reference sequence). CDR3 length equals 15 residues. Trimming removed 4 bases from V and 2 bases from J, with 13 bases in between. In DNA form, the CDR3 reads TGTGCCAGCAGCCTTGGGCCAGACCGCAATCAGCCCCAGCATTTT. Protein product: CASSLGPDRNQPQHF.

The CDR3 DNA is TGTGCCTTGTCTGGACAGCATAATTCACCCCTCCACTTT. Its protein is CALSGQHNSPLHF. The rearrangement links TRBV30 to TRBJ1-6; possible D gene TRBD1, 6 bases. Germline CDR1 is GTSNPN and CDR2 is SVGIG (reference sequence). The CDR3 is made up of 13 amino acids. The V end lost 7 bases, the J end lost 5 bases, and 12 bases lay between the germline ends. The variable domain in full, with the rest retrieved from reference TRBV30 and TRBJ1-6, is SQTIHQWPATLVQPVGSPLSLECTVEGTSNPNLYWYRQAAGRGLQLLFYSVGIGQISSEVPQNLSASRPQDRQFILSSKKLLLSDSGFYLCALSGQHNSPLHFGNGTRLTVT.

V gene TRBV9 combines with J gene TRBJ1-4; TRBD1 might be the D (5 bases). CDR3 size: 14 residues. Germline loops: CDR1 SGDLS, CDR2 YYNGEE. V was shortened by 4 bases and J by 7 bases, with 14 bases between the two germline ends. CDR3 bases: TGTGCCAGCAGCAACGTGGGGCAGGCTGAAAAACTGTTTTTT. Its translation is CASSNVGQAEKLFF.

The J gene is TRBJ2-1, the V gene TRBV5-6; 8 positions agree with TRBD2. V lost 0 bases, J lost 6 bases, and 5 bases stayed unmatched. The germline CDR1 and CDR2 sequences are SGHDT and YYEEEE. The length of the CDR3 is 15 residues. The CDR3 loop reads CASSLEIAGTNEQFF. The CDR3 region has the DNA TGTGCCAGCAGCTTGGAGATAGCGGGGACCAATGAGCAGTTCTTC.

The V gene is TRBV6-1, the J gene TRBJ2-1; 15 bases line up with TRBD2. Per the germline V gene, CDR1 is MNHNS and CDR2 is SASEGT. The V gene end was trimmed by 7 bases and the J gene end by 10 bases; junction bases not matched to a gene: 8. The CDR3 is 15 amino acids. The CDR3 bases are TGTGCCAGCACTAGGACTAGCGGGGGGGCCTTAGAGCAGTTCTTC. Protein: CASTRTSGGALEQFF.

This chain connects TRBV6-1 to TRBJ1-6, with 10 bases that match TRBD1. CDR3 length: 13 amino acids. The J segment lost 7 bases and the V segment lost 8 bases, leaving 2 bases of the junction unmatched. Germline CDR1 and CDR2: MNHNS and SASEGT. CDR3 residues: CASGDRGNSPLHF. The CDR3 bases are TGTGCCAGCGGGGACAGGGGAAATTCACCCCTCCACTTT.

As regards this clone: At one of its ends the junction is not consistent with the germline gene, which may arise from a read error. Additional DNA sequences in this sample encode the identical CDR3. The chain is built from TRBV5-1 and TRBJ1-3; no clear D gene. Germline assignment: CDR1 SGHRS and CDR2 YFSETQ. CDR3 length: 14 residues. The CDR3 reads CASSLEAGGNTIYF. The DNA of the CDR3 is TGCGCTAGCAGCTTGGAGGCAGGAGGAAACACCATATATTTT.

V is TRBV9 and J is TRBJ2-3; weak D call: TRBD1 (6 bases). This CDR3 comprises 15 residues. Germline assignment: CDR1 SGDLS and CDR2 YYNGEE. V was shortened by 3 bases and J by 2 bases, with 13 bases between the two germline ends. DNA of the CDR3: TGTGCCAGCAGCGGTCGACAGGCCCTCACAGATACGCAGTATTTT. Its translation is CASSGRQALTDTQYF.

This chain joins TRBV4-1 and TRBJ1-6; maybe TRBD1 (6 bases). CDR3 length equals 15 residues. Germline V gene lookup returns CDR1 MGHRA and CDR2 YSYEKL. Trimming left V 0 bases short and J 14 bases short, with 17 bases between. CDR3: CASSQDAGQSKALHF. CDR3 sequence (DNA): TGCGCCAGCAGCCAAGATGCAGGACAGTCAAAGGCCCTCCACTTT.

This chain joins TRBV7-2 and TRBJ2-3; 8 bases fit TRBD2. CDR1 and CDR2 from the germline V gene are SGHTA and FQGNSA. V was clipped by 4 bases and J by 6 bases; unmatched bases: 15. The CDR3 has 17 residues. The chain's CDR3 is CASSSRTSSFVADTQYF. The CDR3 bases are TGTGCCAGCAGCTCCCGGACTAGCAGCTTCGTGGCGGATACGCAGTATTTT.

V usage is TRBV15 and J usage is TRBJ1-6; D is undetermined. CDR1 is LNHNV and CDR2 is YYDKDF in the germline V gene (reference sequence). There are 15 residues in the CDR3. Trimming pared 1 base from V and 8 bases from J, leaving 12 bases between. The CDR3, as DNA: TGTGCCACCAGCAGAGGAGGCTATAATGATTCACCCCTCCACTTT. It is translated as CATSRGGYNDSPLHF.

The CDR3 loop is CASPPPATGVEQYF. The CDR3 region has the DNA TGCGCCAGCCCTCCCCCAGCCACAGGGGTCGAGCAGTACTTC. The chain uses TRBV10-1 and TRBJ2-7; 7 bases are a match to TRBD1. Germline values: CDR1 WNHNN, CDR2 SYGVQD (reference sequence). The CDR3 contains 14 residues. The V and J ends lost 8 bases and 6 bases, in that order; junction bases with no gene match: 13.

The genes are TRBV25-1 and TRBJ2-3; D is possibly TRBD2 (7 bases). The CDR3 consists of 14 residues. Trimming pared 4 bases from V and 4 bases from J, leaving 12 bases between. The V gene's germline CDR1 is MGHDK and CDR2 SYGVNS. CDR3 amino acids: CASSVPGGADTQYF. CDR3 nucleotide sequence: TGTGCCAGCAGTGTTCCGGGGGGCGCAGATACGCAGTATTTT. Full variable domain (outside the CDR3, taken from reference TRBV25-1 and TRBJ2-3): EADIYQTPRYLVIGTGKKITLECSQTMGHDKMYWYQQDPGMELHLIHYSYGVNSTEKGDLSSESTVSRIRTEHFPLTLESARPSHTSQYLCASSVPGGADTQYFGPGTRLTVL.

The V and J genes are TRBV4-3 and TRBJ1-2; possibly TRBD1 for D (5 bases). The V and J ends lost 3 bases and 8 bases respectively, with 16 bases between them. Germline assignment: CDR1 LGHNA and CDR2 YSLEER. The CDR3 is made up of 14 amino acids. DNA of the CDR3: TGCGCCAGCAGCCATACGGACACAGTGGGGGGCTACACCTTC. Residues: CASSHTDTVGGYTF.

J is TRBJ2-7 and V is TRBV10-2; tentative D call: TRBD2 (5 bases). The CDR3 has 12 residues. With 6 bases removed from V and 5 bases from J, the gap between germline ends came to 11 bases. Germline V gene lookup returns CDR1 WSHSY and CDR2 SAAADI. CDR3 DNA sequence: TGCGCCAGCAGACCGGGGAGCAACGAGCAGTACTTC. Amino acids: CASRPGSNEQYF.

The rearrangement joins TRBV19 to TRBJ1-5, with a possible D match to TRBD1 (5 bases). The CDR3 consists of 13 residues. Germline-derived CDR1 and CDR2 are LNHDA and SQIVND (reference sequence). Trimming stripped 5 bases from V and 4 bases from J, with 9 bases between. The CDR3 spells CASSDSTNQPQHF. CDR3 DNA: TGTGCCAGTAGTGACAGCACGAATCAGCCCCAGCATTTT.

In this sample, this clone turned up a few times. V is TRBV4-1 and J is TRBJ1-1, with 10 nucleotides matching TRBD1. CDR1 MGHRA and CDR2 YSYEKL come from the germline V gene. The CDR3 loop spans 15 amino acids. V lost 1 base to trimming and J lost 3 bases; unmatched junction nucleotides: 2. CDR3 nucleotides: TGCGCCAGCAGCCAAGGACAGGGGGCGGACACTGAAGCTTTCTTT. This encodes CASSQGQGADTEAFF.

The J gene is TRBJ2-7, the V gene TRBV7-2; 7 bases map to TRBD2. The junction had 4 bases not matched to a gene; V was cut back by 1 base and J by 4 bases. In germline, CDR1 is SGHTA, CDR2 FQGNSA. This CDR3 spans 14 amino acids. CDR3 region: CASSLGRGVYEQYF. CDR3 coding DNA: TGTGCCAGCAGCTTAGGACGGGGGGTGTACGAGCAGTACTTC. The whole variable domain, filled in from reference TRBV7-2 and TRBJ2-7, reads GAGVSQSPSNKVTEKGKDVELRCDPISGHTALYWYRQSLGQGLEFLIYFQGNSAPDKSGLPSDRFSAERTGGSVSTLTIQRTQQEDSAVYLCASSLGRGVYEQYFGPGTRLTVT.

The V gene is TRBV4-3, the J gene TRBJ2-3; weak D call: TRBD2 (6 bases). The CDR3 loop spans 17 amino acids. CDR1 is LGHNA, CDR2 YSLEER, per germline. V was pared by 4 bases and J by 1 base, with 18 bases between. Here the CDR3 DNA reads TGCGCCAGCAGCCTCGGAATCGGGGGTAGTGGCACAGATACGCAGTATTTT. It specifies CASSLGIGGSGTDTQYF.

The V and J genes are TRBV5-4 and TRBJ2-5, with 8 bases lining up with TRBD1. The germline V gene has CDR1 SGHNT and CDR2 YYREEE (reference sequence). The CDR3 loop spans 15 amino acids. Unmatched junction bases numbered 10, after V lost 4 bases and J lost 5 bases. This CDR3 reads CASSPGAGGTETQYF. CDR3 coding DNA: TGTGCCAGCAGCCCCGGAGCAGGGGGCACGGAGACCCAGTACTTC. Full variable domain (missing parts from reference TRBV5-4 and TRBJ2-5): ETGVTQSPTHLIKTRGQQVTLRCSSQSGHNTVSWYQQALGQGPQFIFQYYREEENGRGNFPPRFSGLQFPNYSSELNVNALELDDSALYLCASSPGAGGTETQYFGPGTRLLVL.

Regarding this clone: The sample contains more than one DNA sequence encoding this CDR3. The chain joins TRBV27 to TRBJ1-2, with 9 bases lining up with TRBD1. The ends lost 6 bases at V and 8 bases at J; junction bases unmatched: 4. Germline CDR1 is MNHEY and CDR2 is SMNVEV (reference sequence). CDR3 length equals 12 residues. The CDR3 here is CASRDRGQGYTF. DNA for the CDR3: TGTGCCAGCAGGGACAGGGGTCAGGGCTACACCTTC.

V is TRBV30 and J is TRBJ1-1; D unclear. CDR1 GTSNPN and CDR2 SVGIG come from the germline V gene (reference sequence). The CDR3 is 12 residues long. Trimming cost V 2 bases and J 0 bases, with 4 bases left between them. Written as DNA, the CDR3 is TGTGCCTGGAGTCCCATGAACACTGAAGCTTTCTTT. This codes for CAWSPMNTEAFF.

The gene calls are TRBV29-1 and TRBJ2-3; weak D call: TRBD1 (5 bases). Germline assignment: CDR1 SQVTM and CDR2 ANQGSEA. The CDR3 is 14 residues long. The V end was cut by 4 bases, the J end by 4 bases, with 15 bases between. CDR3 region: CSVVAGFVSDTQYF. CDR3 nucleotide sequence: TGCAGCGTTGTCGCAGGGTTTGTCTCAGATACGCAGTATTTT.

This clone has just one count. The chain employs TRBV9 and TRBJ1-4; tentatively, D is TRBD1 (6 bases). Trimming cost V 5 bases and J 4 bases, with 12 bases left between them. In germline, CDR1 is SGDLS, CDR2 YYNGEE. There are 14 residues in the CDR3. CDR3 loop: CASSQGSSNEKLFF. DNA for the CDR3: TGTGCCAGCAGTCAGGGGAGTAGTAATGAAAAACTGTTTTTT.

This sequence joins TRBV30 and TRBJ2-5; TRBD2 agrees at 7 bases. The CDR3 totals 16 residues. The germline gives CDR1 GTSNPN, CDR2 SVGIG (reference sequence). The V gene end was trimmed by 0 bases and the J gene end by 5 bases; junction bases not matched to a gene: 12. CDR3 sequence: CAWSVFGAGREETQYF. DNA of the CDR3: TGTGCCTGGAGTGTATTCGGGGCGGGGAGGGAGGAGACCCAGTACTTC.

V and J are TRBV5-6 and TRBJ1-4, with 7 bases aligning to TRBD1. This CDR3 spans 14 amino acids. Trimming at V came to 1 base and at J to 7 bases, leaving 4 bases not matched to a gene. Germline CDR1 is SGHDT and CDR2 is YYEEEE. DNA of the CDR3: TGTGCCAGCAGCTTGCTAAGGGGGCGTGAAAAACTGTTTTTT. Amino acids: CASSLLRGREKLFF.

The chain is built from TRBV19 and TRBJ2-5; 10 bases fit TRBD1. V trimming: 4 bases; J trimming: 3 bases; junction bases outside the gene matches: 5. CDR3 length: 15 residues. Germline CDR1 is LNHDA and CDR2 is SQIVND (reference sequence). The CDR3 DNA is TGTGCCAGTAGTAGGACCGGGACAGGGGAAGAGACCCAGTACTTC. It codes for CASSRTGTGEETQYF.

The chain joins TRBV6-5 to TRBJ1-2; D uncertain. Germline CDR1 is MNHEY and CDR2 is SVGAGI. V shed 6 bases and J shed 3 bases, with 17 bases lying between them. This CDR3 is built from 15 residues. The CDR3 region is CASSPRTSADYGYTF. CDR3 nucleotide sequence: TGTGCCAGCAGCCCTAGGACTAGCGCCGACTATGGCTACACCTTC.

The chain links TRBV10-3 to TRBJ2-3, with D perhaps TRBD2 (5 bases). CDR1 and CDR2 (germline): ENHRY, SYGVKD. There are 13 residues in the CDR3. V gave up 4 bases and J gave up 3 bases, with 8 bases separating them. The CDR3 loop reads CAISARETDTQYF. The CDR3 DNA reads TGTGCCATCAGTGCAAGGGAGACAGATACGCAGTATTTT.

This chain connects TRBV7-3 to TRBJ1-1, with D unclear. V was shortened by 5 bases and J by 5 bases, with 12 bases between the two germline ends. The CDR3 totals 13 residues. Germline assignment: CDR1 SGHTA and CDR2 FQGTGA. The CDR3 coding sequence is TGTGCCAGCAGCCGGGAGGGTAGAACTGAAGCTTTCTTT. Amino acids: CASSREGRTEAFF.